This record covers a single TCR beta chain. The sample originates from a study of control samples from healthy donors and cancer patients. The length of the CDR3 is 16 residues. The germline V gene has CDR1 MGHRA and CDR2 YSYEKL. V was clipped by 0 bases and J by 6 bases, with 17 bases between them. Here immunoSEQ multiplex PCR was the method, and the copy in TCRdb shows in-frame clones only, minus some. The table shows some 130,000 clones, with over 85% occurring only once. Sequencing was done on a sample of blood. The genes are TRBV4-1 and TRBJ1-2; possibly TRBD1 for D (5 bases). The clonotype was recovered from a man aged 18 to 30 in good health. CDR3 sequence: CASSQEGGGTSDGYTF. In DNA, the CDR3 is TGCGCCAGCAGCCAAGAAGGCGGGGGGACTAGCGATGGCTACACCTTC.